The sample holds a few counts of the clone carrying this T cell receptor beta chain. Its antigen is not identified. Mouse gene names and germline throughout. The CDR3 goes on 4 residues after the read ends, and that part is filled in from the germline J gene. This specimen belongs to a study of CD8+ T cells in alopecia areata. The wider study: Female C3H/HeJ mice aged roughly 7-11 weeks received skin from spontaneously alopecic C3H/HeJ graft donors aged roughly 6-13 months.

Study results and caveats: Scalp lesions, especially in alopecia totalis/universalis, had higher clonality than normal scalp. Normal skin contains resident alphabeta T cells, and these are also sequenced in scalp samples. Among patients, TCR sharing was less clear than in mice, a difference possibly due in part to HLA diversity in the patient population.

Germline CDR1 reads NSHNY; CDR2 reads SYGAGN. V lost 2 bases and J 4 bases, leaving 9 bases between the germline ends. The CDR3 has 13 residues. cDNA prepared by RNA extraction and subsequent reverse transcription served as the template for sequencing. Generated by immunoSEQ multiplex PCR, the TCRdb table keeps only in-frame clones and is missing some. The sample includes 290,000 or so clones, none of them occurring once. The sorting of pooled cutaneous lymph node cells relied on CD4, CD8alpha, NKG2D, NKG2ACE and other markers. The sample consisted of CD4+ T cells sorted from a lymph node. This chain connects TRBV13-1 to TRBJ1-2; weak D call: TRBD1 (6 bases). The source is a C3H/HeJ mouse with alopecia areata. For this strain, the MHC haplotype corresponds to H2-k. Partial CDR3 DNA: TGTGCCAGCAGTGACGGGGGGCGCTCC. Protein: CASSDGGRS. The entire CDR3 protein reads CASSDGGRSDYTF.